The sequence of this T cell receptor beta chain was determined in a study of identical twins. Study results and caveats: Insertions were reduced in abundant cord blood beta clonotypes but not in memory repertoires. Cross-sectional statistics, not tracking of the same donors, supported the conclusions. Modeled out-of-frame TCR alpha sharing in monozygotic twins fell below observed levels. Researchers reported weaker excess twin sharing in beta out-of-frame sequences.

Comment on this clonotype: The antigen remains unidentified.

This CDR3 region has 15 residues. V was trimmed by 1 base and J by 3 bases, leaving 14 bases between them. In germline, CDR1 is SGDLS, CDR2 YYNGEE. TCRdb passed the 5' RACE reads through MiXCR, listing each CDR3 protein once. The sample carries a few hundred thousand distinct CDR3 sequences, roughly 13% recorded once. These same records also appear under a second study, on yellow fever vaccine responses in identical twins.

This sequence was found in a woman aged 18 to 35 in good health. V and J are TRBV9 and TRBJ2-7, with D uncertain. Sequencing was carried out using memory (CD45RO+) T cells sorted from blood. CDR3 in DNA: TGTGCCAGCAGCGTAACAGCTCCGACGTTCTACGAGCAGTACTTC. Protein sequence: CASSVTAPTFYEQYF.